This T cell receptor (beta chain) was found in a study of cytomegalovirus exposure and HLA in healthy donors. A multiplex PCR was run with 60 Vbeta primers and 13 Jbeta primers. The data were produced by immunoSEQ multiplex PCR, yet TCRdb's version contains in-frame clones alone and is incomplete. Counted here are some 200,000 clones, over 75% occurring once; the ten biggest clones make up 3.5% to 4%. CDR1 and CDR2 from the germline V gene are MNHEY and SVGAGI. The CDR3 totals 15 residues. The V end lost 3 bases, the J end lost 5 bases, and 16 bases lay between the germline ends. This TCR was sampled from a man between 45 and 60 years old in good health and CMV-seronegative. Sequencing used PBMCs. V usage is TRBV6-5 and J usage is TRBJ1-1; possibly TRBD1 for D (5 bases). Here the CDR3 reads CASSYTGGGATEAFF. The CDR3, as DNA: TGTGCCAGCAGTTATACGGGGGGGGGAGCAACTGAAGCTTTCTTT.